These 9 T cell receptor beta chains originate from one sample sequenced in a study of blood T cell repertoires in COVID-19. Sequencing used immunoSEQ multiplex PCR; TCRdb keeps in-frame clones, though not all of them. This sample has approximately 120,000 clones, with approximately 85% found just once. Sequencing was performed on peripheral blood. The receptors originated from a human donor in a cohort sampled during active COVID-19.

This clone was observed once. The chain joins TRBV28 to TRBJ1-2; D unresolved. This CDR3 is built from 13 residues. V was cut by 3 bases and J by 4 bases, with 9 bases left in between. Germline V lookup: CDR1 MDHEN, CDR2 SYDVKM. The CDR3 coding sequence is TGTGCCAGCAGTTTCCGCGGGCTCTATGGCTACACCTTC. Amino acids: CASSFRGLYGYTF.

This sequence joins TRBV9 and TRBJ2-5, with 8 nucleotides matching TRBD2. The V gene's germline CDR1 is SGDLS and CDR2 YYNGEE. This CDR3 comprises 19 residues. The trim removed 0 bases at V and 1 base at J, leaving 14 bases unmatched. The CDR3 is CASSVARFGSGSSQETQYF. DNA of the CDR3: TGTGCCAGCAGCGTAGCGAGGTTCGGGAGCGGGAGTTCCCAAGAGACCCAGTACTTC.

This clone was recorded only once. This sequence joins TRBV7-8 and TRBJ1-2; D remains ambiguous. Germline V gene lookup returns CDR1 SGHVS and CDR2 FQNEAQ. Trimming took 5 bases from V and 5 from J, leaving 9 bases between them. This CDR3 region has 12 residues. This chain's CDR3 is CASSLGAYGYTF. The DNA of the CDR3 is TGTGCCAGCAGCCTCGGAGCGTATGGCTACACCTTC.

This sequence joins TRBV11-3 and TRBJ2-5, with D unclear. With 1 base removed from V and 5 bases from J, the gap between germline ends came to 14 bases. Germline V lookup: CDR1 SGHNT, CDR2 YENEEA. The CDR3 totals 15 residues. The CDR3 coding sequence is TGTGCCAGCAGCTTAGGCTATCAGGTTGGGGAGACCCAGTACTTC. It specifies CASSLGYQVGETQYF.

The CDR3 nucleotides read TGTGCCAGCAGCTCACGACACGCGGGACAGGGGGTATACGAGCAGTACTTC. As protein: CASSSRHAGQGVYEQYF. This rearrangement joins TRBV13 to TRBJ2-7; 11 positions agree with TRBD1. CDR3 size: 17 residues. Germline lookup yields CDR1 PRHDT and CDR2 FYEKMQ (reference sequence). With V trimmed by 4 bases and J by 4 bases, 12 bases remained unmatched. Variable domain in full (rest from reference TRBV13 and TRBJ2-7): AAGVIQSPRHLIKEKRETATLKCYPIPRHDTVYWYQQGPGQDPQFLISFYEKMQSDKGSIPDRFSAQQFSDYHSELNMSSLELGDSALYFCASSSRHAGQGVYEQYFGPGTRLTVT.

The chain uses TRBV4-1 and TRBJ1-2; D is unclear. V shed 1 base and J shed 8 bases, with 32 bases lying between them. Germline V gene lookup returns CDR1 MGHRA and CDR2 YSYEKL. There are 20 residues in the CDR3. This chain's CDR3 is CASSQGPLAPDSTLTSGYTF. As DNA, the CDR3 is TGCGCCAGCAGCCAAGGTCCTCTTGCCCCCGACTCGACCCTAACCAGCGGCTACACCTTC.

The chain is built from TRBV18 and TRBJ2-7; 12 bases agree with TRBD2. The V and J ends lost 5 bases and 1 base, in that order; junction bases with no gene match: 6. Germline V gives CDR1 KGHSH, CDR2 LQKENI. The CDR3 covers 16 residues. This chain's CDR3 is CASSASGTSGSYEQYF. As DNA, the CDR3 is TGTGCCAGCTCAGCATCCGGGACTAGCGGGTCCTACGAGCAGTACTTC.

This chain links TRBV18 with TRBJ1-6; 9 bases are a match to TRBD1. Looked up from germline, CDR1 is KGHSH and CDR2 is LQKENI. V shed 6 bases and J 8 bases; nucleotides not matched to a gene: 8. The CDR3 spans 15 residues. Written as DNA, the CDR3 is TGTGCCAGCTCCCCCGGACAGGGGTGGGATTCACCCCTCCACTTT. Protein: CASSPGQGWDSPLHF.

Here the CDR3 DNA reads TGCGCCAGCAGCTTGTACGCGGGGGCTAATGAAAAACTGTTTTTT. This codes for CASSLYAGANEKLFF. This chain connects TRBV5-1 to TRBJ1-4; D possibly corresponds to TRBD1 (5 bases). Deletions cut 1 base from V and 3 bases from J, with 10 bases between. The germline V gene encodes CDR1 SGHRS and CDR2 YFSETQ. CDR3 length equals 15 residues.